This is a list of T cell receptor beta chains from one sample in a study of blood T cell repertoires in COVID-19. Repertoires were generated with immunoSEQ multiplex PCR, while TCRdb's copy carries only in-frame clones and drops some. This table holds more than 80,000 clones, around 85% found once. The sequencing sample was made of peripheral blood. These receptors all come from a woman in her sixties or seventies with COVID-19, enrolled during active disease. The CDR3 runs from the conserved cysteine through the conserved F or W. Fields, in order: CDR3 protein, CDR3 DNA, D gene, V gene, clone size, J gene. The D gene is left open where the match is weak. Rows may omit the clone size; those that give it use once, few, many or a size class.

CDR3aa: CASSLRPGGDTEAFF
CDR3nt: TGCGCCAGCAGCCTCCGCCCTGGCGGGGACACTGAAGCTTTCTTT
d_gene: -
v_gene: TRBV5-1
abundance: -
j_gene: TRBJ1-1

CDR3aa: CASSLEGQGPGQPQHF
CDR3nt: TGCGCCAGCAGCTTGGAGGGACAGGGTCCCGGTCAGCCCCAGCATTTT
d_gene: TRBD1
v_gene: TRBV5-1
abundance: -
j_gene: TRBJ1-5

CDR3aa: CASSPRTGWATEAFF
CDR3nt: TGTGCCAGCAGTCCGAGGACAGGGTGGGCCACTGAAGCTTTCTTT
d_gene: TRBD1
v_gene: TRBV6-5
abundance: -
j_gene: TRBJ1-1

CDR3aa: CATSRDGTDDGYTF
CDR3nt: TGTGCCACCAGCAGAGACGGGACAGATGATGGCTACACCTTC
d_gene: TRBD1
v_gene: TRBV15
abundance: -
j_gene: TRBJ1-2

CDR3aa: CASSSPGHQNTEAFF
CDR3nt: TGTGCCAGCAGCTCACCGGGACACCAGAACACTGAAGCTTTCTTT
d_gene: -
v_gene: TRBV21-1
abundance: -
j_gene: TRBJ1-1

CDR3aa: CASSFSRGRGYTF
CDR3nt: TGTGCCAGCAGTTTTAGTAGGGGAAGAGGCTACACCTTC
d_gene: -
v_gene: TRBV12-3/TRBV12-4
abundance: -
j_gene: TRBJ1-2

CDR3aa: CASSRGQGNTEAFF
CDR3nt: TGTGCCAGCAGCCGCGGACAGGGGAACACTGAAGCTTTCTTT
d_gene: TRBD1
v_gene: TRBV7-9
abundance: -
j_gene: TRBJ1-1

CDR3aa: CASSYLGREETQYF
CDR3nt: TGTGCCAGCAGTTACCTGGGGAGGGAAGAGACCCAGTACTTC
d_gene: TRBD2
v_gene: TRBV6-5
abundance: few
j_gene: TRBJ2-5

CDR3aa: CASSQSLPGTGNSNQPQHF
CDR3nt: TGCGCCAGCAGTCAATCATTACCCGGGACAGGGAATAGCAATCAGCCCCAGCATTTT
d_gene: TRBD1
v_gene: TRBV23-1
abundance: -
j_gene: TRBJ1-5

CDR3aa: CASSPTPGMNIQYF
CDR3nt: TGTGCCAGCAGCCCCACCCCCGGGATGAACATTCAGTACTTC
d_gene: -
v_gene: TRBV7-9
abundance: -
j_gene: TRBJ2-4

CDR3aa: CASSLGAGQPQHF
CDR3nt: TGTGCCAGCAGCTTAGGAGCGGGGCAGCCCCAGCATTTT
d_gene: -
v_gene: TRBV7-3
abundance: -
j_gene: TRBJ1-5

CDR3aa: CASSPLGGHTEAFF
CDR3nt: TGTGCCAGCAGCCCACTAGGGGGACACACTGAAGCTTTCTTT
d_gene: -
v_gene: TRBV7-9
abundance: few
j_gene: TRBJ1-1

CDR3aa: CASNQQGSNQPQHF
CDR3nt: TGTGCCAGCAACCAACAGGGGAGTAATCAGCCCCAGCATTTT
d_gene: TRBD1
v_gene: TRBV2
abundance: -
j_gene: TRBJ1-5

CDR3aa: CASSPTTGGSTDTQYF
CDR3nt: TGTGCCAGCTCACCTACGACAGGAGGAAGCACAGATACGCAGTATTTT
d_gene: -
v_gene: TRBV18
abundance: -
j_gene: TRBJ2-3

CDR3aa: CASRGQGGGNTIYF
CDR3nt: TGTGCCAGCCGAGGACAGGGCGGCGGAAACACCATATATTTT
d_gene: TRBD1
v_gene: TRBV6-5
abundance: -
j_gene: TRBJ1-3

CDR3aa: CRVDMGQGDYGYTF
CDR3nt: TGCAGAGTTGATATGGGACAGGGGGACTATGGCTACACCTTC
d_gene: TRBD1
v_gene: TRBV29-1
abundance: -
j_gene: TRBJ1-2

CDR3aa: CASSPRNAGTGANSLHF
CDR3nt: TGTGCCAGCTCACCAAGAAACGCCGGGACAGGAGCAAATTCCCTCCACTTT
d_gene: TRBD1
v_gene: TRBV18
abundance: -
j_gene: TRBJ1-6

CDR3aa: CASSQDHPAGEQYF
CDR3nt: TGCGCCAGCAGCCAAGACCATCCTGCGGGGGAGCAGTACTTC
d_gene: -
v_gene: TRBV4-1
abundance: -
j_gene: TRBJ2-7

CDR3aa: CSASGRRGEEETQYF
CDR3nt: TGCAGTGCTAGTGGGAGGCGGGGGGAGGAAGAGACCCAGTACTTC
d_gene: TRBD2
v_gene: TRBV20-1
abundance: -
j_gene: TRBJ2-5

CDR3aa: CASSPSLAKNIQYF
CDR3nt: TGTGCCAGCAGCCCTTCCCTAGCCAAAAACATTCAGTACTTC
d_gene: -
v_gene: TRBV7-2
abundance: -
j_gene: TRBJ2-4

CDR3aa: CASSQDTGYYGYTF
CDR3nt: TGTGCCAGCAGCCAAGATACAGGGTACTATGGCTACACCTTC
d_gene: -
v_gene: TRBV4-2
abundance: -
j_gene: TRBJ1-2

CDR3aa: CASSSLASAYEQYF
CDR3nt: TGTGCCAGCAGCTCACTAGCGTCAGCCTACGAGCAGTACTTC
d_gene: TRBD2
v_gene: TRBV6-2/TRBV6-3
abundance: once
j_gene: TRBJ2-7

CDR3aa: CASSKEEDSVSPLHF
CDR3nt: TGTGCCAGCAGCAAAGAGGAGGACAGTGTATCACCCCTCCACTTT
d_gene: -
v_gene: TRBV21-1
abundance: -
j_gene: TRBJ1-6

CDR3aa: CASTEMRGNSPLHF
CDR3nt: TGTGCCAGCACCGAGATGAGAGGTAATTCACCCCTCCACTTT
d_gene: -
v_gene: TRBV2
abundance: -
j_gene: TRBJ1-6

CDR3aa: CASSLGRLHSTNEQFF
CDR3nt: TGTGCCAGCAGCTTAGGCAGACTCCACTCAACTAATGAGCAGTTCTTC
d_gene: -
v_gene: TRBV5-6
abundance: -
j_gene: TRBJ2-1

CDR3aa: CASSWGLASDTQYF
CDR3nt: TGCGCCAGCAGCTGGGGACTAGCCTCAGATACGCAGTATTTT
d_gene: TRBD2
v_gene: TRBV5-1
abundance: -
j_gene: TRBJ2-3

CDR3aa: CAISEGTGRKYGYTF
CDR3nt: TGTGCCATCAGTGAGGGGACAGGGAGGAAGTATGGCTACACCTTC
d_gene: TRBD1
v_gene: TRBV10-3
abundance: -
j_gene: TRBJ1-2

CDR3aa: CAWSVSRYTGELFF
CDR3nt: TGTGCCTGGAGTGTCTCCAGATACACCGGGGAGCTGTTTTTT
d_gene: -
v_gene: TRBV30
abundance: -
j_gene: TRBJ2-2

CDR3aa: CASQGNPQGNGNSPLHF
CDR3nt: TGCGCCAGCCAGGGTAACCCGCAGGGGAACGGCAATTCACCCCTCCACTTT
d_gene: -
v_gene: TRBV5-1
abundance: -
j_gene: TRBJ1-6

CDR3aa: CASSGRGIGTEAFF
CDR3nt: TGTGCCAGCAGTGGTCGGGGGATAGGTACTGAAGCTTTCTTT
d_gene: -
v_gene: TRBV2
abundance: once
j_gene: TRBJ1-1

CDR3aa: CAWSTASSNQPQHF
CDR3nt: TGTGCCTGGAGCACAGCATCTAGCAATCAGCCCCAGCATTTT
d_gene: -
v_gene: TRBV30
abundance: -
j_gene: TRBJ1-5

CDR3aa: CASSPQGNGELFF
CDR3nt: TGTGCCAGCTCACCACAGGGGAACGGGGAGCTGTTTTTT
d_gene: -
v_gene: TRBV18
abundance: -
j_gene: TRBJ2-2

CDR3aa: CASSYSLAGGQDTQYF
CDR3nt: TGTGCCAGCAGTTACTCGTTAGCGGGGGGCCAAGATACGCAGTATTTT
d_gene: TRBD2
v_gene: TRBV6-6
abundance: -
j_gene: TRBJ2-3

CDR3aa: CASSSGTNYGYTF
CDR3nt: TGTGCCAGCTCATCCGGGACTAACTATGGCTACACCTTC
d_gene: -
v_gene: TRBV18
abundance: -
j_gene: TRBJ1-2

CDR3aa: CASSETGYGYTF
CDR3nt: TGTGCCAGTAGTGAGACAGGTTATGGCTACACCTTC
d_gene: -
v_gene: TRBV19
abundance: -
j_gene: TRBJ1-2

CDR3aa: CASSVGLGTGADTQYF
CDR3nt: TGTGCCAGCAGCGTAGGCTTAGGGACAGGGGCAGATACGCAGTATTTT
d_gene: TRBD1
v_gene: TRBV9
abundance: once
j_gene: TRBJ2-3

CDR3aa: CASSPATGRDNSYEQYF
CDR3nt: TGTGCCAGCAGCCCAGCGACGGGCAGGGACAACTCCTACGAGCAGTACTTC
d_gene: -
v_gene: TRBV3-1/TRBV3-2
abundance: -
j_gene: TRBJ2-7

CDR3aa: CASSQGPTAGVDEQYF
CDR3nt: TGTGCCAGCAGCCAAGGACCAACGGCAGGGGTCGACGAGCAGTACTTC
d_gene: -
v_gene: TRBV3-1/TRBV3-2
abundance: -
j_gene: TRBJ2-7

CDR3aa: CASRGEVGLEQYF
CDR3nt: TGTGCCAGCAGGGGGGAGGTGGGCCTCGAGCAGTACTTC
d_gene: -
v_gene: TRBV2
abundance: -
j_gene: TRBJ2-7

CDR3aa: CASRRRQAINTEAFF
CDR3nt: TGTGCCAGCAGGAGAAGACAGGCAATAAACACTGAAGCTTTCTTT
d_gene: -
v_gene: TRBV28
abundance: once
j_gene: TRBJ1-1